The entry below describes one T cell receptor beta chain. The antigen remains unidentified. CDR3 length equals 13 residues. Germline V gene sequence: CDR1 PRHDT, CDR2 FYEKMQ (reference sequence). V shed 0 bases and J shed 2 bases, with 5 bases lying between them. Naive CD8 cells comprised CD45RO-negative, CCR7-positively selected cells, excluding terminally differentiated effector memory CD45RA+ cells. All of the donors resided in Nashville, Tennessee, and each was a Caucasian adult. The sample comes from a study of shared clonotypes between healthy human individuals. Study background: Used for every donor were three CD4 naive, three CD4 memory, two CD8 naive and one CD8 memory plate. Notes on the study in general: Estimated richness was generally greater in naive than memory subsets.

Generated by immunoSEQ multiplex PCR, the TCRdb table keeps only in-frame clones and is missing some. The table includes nearly 2 million clones, about 95% detected once. The source is a man younger than 30 in good health. Sequenced input: naive CD8+ T cells sorted from blood. The chain joins TRBV13 to TRBJ2-7, with D hard to call. The DNA for the CDR3 is TGTGCCAGCAGCTTAGGTGGACCCTACGAGCAGTACTTC. It translates to CASSLGGPYEQYF.